These 9 T cell receptor beta chains were sequenced from one sample in a study of T cells in Graves' hyperthyroidism and ophthalmopathy. It was RNA transcripts that yielded the amplified TCR beta CDR3 regions. During a first-round RT-PCR of the TCR CDR3, the HTBI primer set was used. TCRdb recomputed calls from the multiplex PCR reads with MiXCR, one row per CDR3 protein. Of about 410,000 distinct CDR3 sequences listed, roughly 15% were seen once; the top ten hold about 20%. The sample was blood. The receptor set was obtained from a woman younger than 45 with Graves' ophthalmopathy.

J is TRBJ1-5 and V is TRBV18, with D tentatively TRBD1 (5 bases). The V end lost 3 bases, the J end lost 4 bases, and 16 bases lay between the germline ends. Germline V gene data show CDR1 as KGHSH and CDR2 as LQKENI. CDR3 length: 16 amino acids. The CDR3 loop is CASSPGGTETNQPQHF. CDR3 bases: TGTGCCAGCTCACCGGGGGGGACGGAGACGAATCAGCCCCAGCATTTT.

This clonotype was counted at least ten times. J is TRBJ1-3 and V is TRBV11-1; D call uncertain. Looked up from germline, CDR1 is SGHAT and CDR2 is FQDESV (reference sequence). The CDR3 runs 16 residues. Trimming left V 5 bases short and J 1 base short, with 15 bases between. CDR3 sequence: CASSHERVGSGNTIYF. Written as DNA, the CDR3 is TGTGCCAGCAGCCACGAGCGGGTCGGATCTGGAAACACCATATATTTT. Combining the CDR3 with reference TRBV11-1 and TRBJ1-3 gives the whole variable domain EAEVAQSPRYKITEKSQAVAFWCDPISGHATLYWYRQILGQGPELLVQFQDESVVDDSQLPKDRFSAERLKGVDSTLKIQPAELGDSAMYLCASSHERVGSGNTIYFGEGSWLTVV.

The sample holds many counts of this clonotype. The rearrangement uses TRBV7-8 and TRBJ1-4; D may be TRBD1 (6 bases). Germline CDR1 is SGHVS and CDR2 is FQNEAQ. This CDR3 has 15 amino acids. Trimming left V 4 bases short and J 1 base short, with 10 bases between. Here the CDR3 DNA reads TGTGCCAGCAGCTCCGTACAGGGAACTAATGAAAAACTGTTTTTT. As protein: CASSSVQGTNEKLFF.

Concerning this clonotype: This may be a read error: a much more frequent sequence differs by one nucleotide. The gene calls are TRBV7-9 and TRBJ2-7, with D possibly being TRBD2 (5 bases). The V gene's germline CDR1 is SEHNR and CDR2 FQNEAQ (reference sequence). The V end lost 3 bases, the J end lost 5 bases, and 8 bases lay between the germline ends. CDR3 length: 12 amino acids. In DNA, the CDR3 is TGTGCCAGCAGCTTGAGGGCAGACGAGCAGTACTTC. Protein product: CASSLRADEQYF.

This clonotype was counted at least ten times. The V and J genes are TRBV28 and TRBJ2-3, with 9 bases identical to TRBD2. There are 15 residues in the CDR3. Germline V CDR1 and CDR2: MDHEN, SYDVKM. After removal of 6 bases from V and 2 bases from J, the junction contained 6 bases not matched to a gene. The chain's CDR3 is CASRRLAELTDTQYF. CDR3 DNA: TGTGCCAGCAGGCGACTAGCGGAGCTCACAGATACGCAGTATTTT.

This clonotype was seen many times. This chain joins TRBV12-3 or TRBV12-4 and TRBJ1-5; TRBD1 agrees at 8 bases. The ends lost 6 bases at V and 11 bases at J; junction bases unmatched: 15. CDR3 length equals 15 residues. CDR3 region: CASRSYRDRRESQHF. As DNA, the CDR3 is TGTGCCAGCAGATCTTACCGGGACAGGAGAGAATCCCAGCATTTT.

This clonotype was detected ten times or more. Written as DNA, the CDR3 is TGTGCCAGCAGCTTTATTCGTCAGAAGAACACTGAAGCTTTCTTT. This sequence encodes CASSFIRQKNTEAFF. The chain couples TRBV11-2 to TRBJ1-1; unclear D gene. Per the germline V gene, CDR1 is SGHAT and CDR2 is FQNNGV. The CDR3 is made up of 15 amino acids. The ends were cut back, 3 bases at V and 1 base at J, with 12 bases in the middle.

This clonotype was seen repeatedly, ten times or more. J is TRBJ1-1 and V is TRBV30, with a weak D call TRBD1 (6 bases). Trimming left V 2 bases short and J 7 bases short, with 14 bases between. The CDR3 has 13 residues. In germline, CDR1 is GTSNPN, CDR2 SVGIG (reference sequence). CDR3 sequence (DNA): TGTGCCTGGAGTTTTGGACAGCTTTATGAAGCTTTCTTT. Translation gives CAWSFGQLYEAFF.

This clonotype was seen ten or more times. The chain recombines TRBV2 with TRBJ2-2; no clear D. The V end was cut by 8 bases, the J end by 4 bases, with 8 bases between. The CDR3 covers 12 residues. The V gene's germline CDR1 is SNHLY and CDR2 FYNNEI. Written as DNA, the CDR3 is TGTGCCAGCCTTGAAGGCACCGGGGAGCTGTTTTTT. Translating gives CASLEGTGELFF.